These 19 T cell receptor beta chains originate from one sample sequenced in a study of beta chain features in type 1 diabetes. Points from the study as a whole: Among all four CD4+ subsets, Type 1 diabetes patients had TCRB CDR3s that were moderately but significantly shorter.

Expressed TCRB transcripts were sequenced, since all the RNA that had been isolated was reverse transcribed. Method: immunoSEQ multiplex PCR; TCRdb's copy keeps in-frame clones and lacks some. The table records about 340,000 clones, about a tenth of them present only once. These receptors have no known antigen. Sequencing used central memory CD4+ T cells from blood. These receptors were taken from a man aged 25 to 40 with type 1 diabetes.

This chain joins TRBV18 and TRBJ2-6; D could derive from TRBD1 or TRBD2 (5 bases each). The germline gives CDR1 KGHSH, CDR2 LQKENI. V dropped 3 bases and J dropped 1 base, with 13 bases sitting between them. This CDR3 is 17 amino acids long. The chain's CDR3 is CASSPKGRTSGANVLTF. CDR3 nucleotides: TGTGCCAGCTCACCTAAGGGACGAACATCTGGGGCCAACGTCCTGACTTTC.

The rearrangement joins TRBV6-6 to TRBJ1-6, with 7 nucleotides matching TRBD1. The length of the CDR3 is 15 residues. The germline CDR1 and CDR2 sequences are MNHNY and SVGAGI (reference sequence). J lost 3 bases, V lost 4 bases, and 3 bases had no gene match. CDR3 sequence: CASSSDRDYNSPLHF. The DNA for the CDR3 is TGTGCCAGCAGTTCTGACAGGGACTATAATTCACCCCTCCACTTT.

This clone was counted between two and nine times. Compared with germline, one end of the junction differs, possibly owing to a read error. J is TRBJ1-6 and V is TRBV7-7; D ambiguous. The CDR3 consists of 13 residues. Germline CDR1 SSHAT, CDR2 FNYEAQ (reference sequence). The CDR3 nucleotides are TGTGCTAGCAGCTTAGGGCCGAATTCACCCCTCCACTTT. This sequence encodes CASSLGPNSPLHF.

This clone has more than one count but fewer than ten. This chain's CDR3 is CASSESRYRVPNSPLHF. The CDR3 nucleotides read TGCGCCAGCAGTGAGTCTCGGTACAGGGTACCAAATTCACCCCTCCACTTT. The rearrangement joins TRBV10-2 to TRBJ1-6; D is perhaps TRBD1 (6 bases). Per the germline V gene, CDR1 is WSHSY and CDR2 is SAAADI. The CDR3 is 17 residues long. V lost 0 bases to trimming and J lost 7 bases, with 16 bases between them.

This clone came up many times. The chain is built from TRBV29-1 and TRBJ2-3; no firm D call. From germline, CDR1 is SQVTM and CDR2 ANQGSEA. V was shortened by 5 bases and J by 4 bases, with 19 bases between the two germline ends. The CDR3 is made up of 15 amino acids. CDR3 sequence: CSVLRAVSFADTQYF. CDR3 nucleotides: TGCAGCGTTCTTAGGGCAGTAAGTTTTGCAGATACGCAGTATTTT.

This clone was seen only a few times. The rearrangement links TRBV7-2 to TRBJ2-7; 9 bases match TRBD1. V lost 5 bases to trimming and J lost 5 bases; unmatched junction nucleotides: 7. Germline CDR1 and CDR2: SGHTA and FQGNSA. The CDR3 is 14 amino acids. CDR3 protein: CASSPGTGRDEQYF. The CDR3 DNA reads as TGTGCCAGCAGCCCAGGGACAGGGAGGGACGAGCAGTACTTC. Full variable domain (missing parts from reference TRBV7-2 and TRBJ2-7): GAGVSQSPSNKVTEKGKDVELRCDPISGHTALYWYRQSLGQGLEFLIYFQGNSAPDKSGLPSDRFSAERTGGSVSTLTIQRTQQEDSAVYLCASSPGTGRDEQYFGPGTRLTVT.

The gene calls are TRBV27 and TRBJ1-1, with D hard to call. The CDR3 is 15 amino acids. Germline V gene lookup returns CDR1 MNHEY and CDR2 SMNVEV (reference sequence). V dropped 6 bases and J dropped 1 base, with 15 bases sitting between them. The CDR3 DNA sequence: TGTGCCAGCAGCCACCACTTGGCGGGGAACACTGAAGCTTTCTTT. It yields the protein CASSHHLAGNTEAFF.

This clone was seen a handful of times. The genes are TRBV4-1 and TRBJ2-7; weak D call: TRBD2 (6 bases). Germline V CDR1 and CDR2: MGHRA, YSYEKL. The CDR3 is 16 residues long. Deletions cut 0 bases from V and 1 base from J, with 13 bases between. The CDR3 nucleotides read TGCGCCAGCAGCCAAGACGGTGTGGGAGGATCCTACGAGCAGTACTTC. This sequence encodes CASSQDGVGGSYEQYF.

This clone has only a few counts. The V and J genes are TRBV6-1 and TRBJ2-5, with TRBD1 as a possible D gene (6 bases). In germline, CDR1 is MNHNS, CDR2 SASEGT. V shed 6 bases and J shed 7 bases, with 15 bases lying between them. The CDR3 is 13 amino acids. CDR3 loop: CASSPDRRSTQYF. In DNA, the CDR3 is TGTGCCAGCAGCCCCGACAGGCGATCGACCCAGTACTTC.

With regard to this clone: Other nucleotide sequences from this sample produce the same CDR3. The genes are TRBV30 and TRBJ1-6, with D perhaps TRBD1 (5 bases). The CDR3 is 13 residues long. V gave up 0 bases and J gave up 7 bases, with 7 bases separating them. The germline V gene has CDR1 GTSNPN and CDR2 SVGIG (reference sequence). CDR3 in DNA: TGTGCCTGGAGTGTTCAGGGAAATTCACCCCTCCACTTT. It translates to CAWSVQGNSPLHF.

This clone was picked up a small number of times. CDR3 nucleotides: TGTGCCAGCAGCCACCAGGGGAAATCACCCCTCCACTTT. Its translation: CASSHQGKSPLHF. This rearrangement joins TRBV14 to TRBJ1-6; D is perhaps TRBD1 (6 bases). Germline V CDR1 and CDR2: SGHDN, FVKESK. The CDR3 has 13 amino acids. V dropped 3 bases and J dropped 10 bases, with 10 bases sitting between them. Variable domain in full (rest from reference TRBV14 and TRBJ1-6): EAGVTQFPSHSVIEKGQTVTLRCDPISGHDNLYWYRRVMGKEIKFLLHFVKESKQDESGMPNNRFLAERTGGTYSTLKVQPAELEDSGVYFCASSHQGKSPLHFGNGTRLTVT.

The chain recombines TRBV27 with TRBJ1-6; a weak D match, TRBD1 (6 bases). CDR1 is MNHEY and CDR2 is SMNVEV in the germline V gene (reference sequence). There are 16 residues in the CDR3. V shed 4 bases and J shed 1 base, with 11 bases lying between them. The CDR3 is CASSSLGGSYNSPLHF. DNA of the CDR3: TGTGCCAGCAGTTCCCTAGGGGGGTCCTATAATTCACCCCTCCACTTT.

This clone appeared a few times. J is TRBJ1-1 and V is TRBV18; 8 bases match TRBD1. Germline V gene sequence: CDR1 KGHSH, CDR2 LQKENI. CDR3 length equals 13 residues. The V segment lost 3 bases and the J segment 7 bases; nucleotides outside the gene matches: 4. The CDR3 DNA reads TGTGCCAGCTCACCGGAAGGACAGGGTGAAGCTTTCTTT. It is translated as CASSPEGQGEAFF.

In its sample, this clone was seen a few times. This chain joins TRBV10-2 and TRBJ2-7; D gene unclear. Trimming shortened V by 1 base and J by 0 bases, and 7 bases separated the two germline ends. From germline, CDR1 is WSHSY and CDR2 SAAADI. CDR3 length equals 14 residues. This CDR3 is CASSEYLSSYEQYF. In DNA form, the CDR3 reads TGCGCCAGCAGTGAGTACTTGAGCTCCTACGAGCAGTACTTC.

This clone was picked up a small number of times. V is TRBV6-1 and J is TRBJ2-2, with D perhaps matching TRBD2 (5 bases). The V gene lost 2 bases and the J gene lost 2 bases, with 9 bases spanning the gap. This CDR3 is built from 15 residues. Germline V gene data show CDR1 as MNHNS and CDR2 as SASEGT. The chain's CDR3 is CASSEHGVNTGELFF. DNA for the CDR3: TGTGCCAGCAGTGAACACGGGGTTAACACCGGGGAGCTGTTTTTT.

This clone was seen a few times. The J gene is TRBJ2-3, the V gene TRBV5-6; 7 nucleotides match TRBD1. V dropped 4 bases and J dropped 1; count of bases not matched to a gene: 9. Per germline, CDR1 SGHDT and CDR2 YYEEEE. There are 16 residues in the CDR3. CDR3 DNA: TGTGCCAGCAGCAGCCTGGAAGGGGGCCGCACAGATACGCAGTATTTT. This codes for CASSSLEGGRTDTQYF.

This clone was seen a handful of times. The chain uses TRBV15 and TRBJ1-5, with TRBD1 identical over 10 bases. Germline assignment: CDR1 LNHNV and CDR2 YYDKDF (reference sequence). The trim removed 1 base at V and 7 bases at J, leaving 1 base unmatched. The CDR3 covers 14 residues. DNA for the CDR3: TGTGCCACCAGCAGAGGACAGGGGGCCCAGCCCCAGCATTTT. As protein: CATSRGQGAQPQHF. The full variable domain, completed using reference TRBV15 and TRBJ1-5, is DAMVIQNPRYQVTQFGKPVTLSCSQTLNHNVMYWYQQKSSQAPKLLFHYYDKDFNNEADTPDNFQSRRPNTSFCFLDIRSPGLGDTAMYLCATSRGQGAQPQHFGDGTRLSIL.

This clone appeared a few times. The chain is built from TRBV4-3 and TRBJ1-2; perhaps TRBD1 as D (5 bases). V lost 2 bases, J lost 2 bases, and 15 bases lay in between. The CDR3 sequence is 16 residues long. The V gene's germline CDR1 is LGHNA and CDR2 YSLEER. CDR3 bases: TGCGCCAGCAGCCAAAATTTTCCAGGGCTCAACTATGGCTACACCTTC. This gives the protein CASSQNFPGLNYGYTF.

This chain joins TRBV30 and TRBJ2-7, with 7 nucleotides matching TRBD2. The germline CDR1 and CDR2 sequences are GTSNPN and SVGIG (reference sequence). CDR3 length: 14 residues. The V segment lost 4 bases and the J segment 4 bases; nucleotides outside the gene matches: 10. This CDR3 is CAWNIAGVRYEQYF. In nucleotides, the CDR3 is TGTGCCTGGAATATTGCGGGAGTTAGGTACGAGCAGTACTTC.